Below, one T cell receptor beta chain is given with its context. This clonotype was recorded a few times. Its antigen specificity is not known. Base qualities are not recorded, but no much larger clone differs from it by a single base. The source of the sample is a study of CD8 T cells in ankylosing spondylitis (dated by TCRdb to about 2017). About the investigation overall: The study profiled T cell receptor beta repertoires in healthy donors and ankylosing spondylitis patients to find disease-linked TCR variants. In total, the full study cohort was made up of some 100 healthy donors and 25 ankylosing spondylitis patients. Peripheral blood samples were taken, and synovial fluid was additionally collected from ankylosing spondylitis patients.

On the study overall, not on this receptor specifically: The disease-linked clones showed a CD8+ phenotype and occurred at relatively low frequencies in peripheral blood. A TCR beta motif of fewer than 10 highly homologous amino acid variants appeared characteristic of blood from ankylosing spondylitis patients. Significant enrichment of the disease-linked clones was reported in matched synovial fluid samples from ankylosing spondylitis patients. Some of the motif variants had been reported before in the synovial fluid and blood of reactive arthritis patients, a finding that suggests common disease-initiation mechanisms.

The listed sequencing device is Illumina HiSeq 2500. Quantitative 5'-RACE with molecular barcodes was the method used to prepare the TCR beta libraries. In the paper's pipeline: Disease-linked TCR variants were identified with a new computational method built on a probabilistic model of VDJ rearrangement. TCRdb reanalyzed the raw reads on its own, using fastp at Q25 for trimming and MiXCR for clone calling, and kept in-frame beta chains. Rows are combined by CDR3 protein, so each entry shows the most common genes and DNA. V and J calls and clone size were set by TCRdb, not the authors. This sample comprises about 420,000 distinct CDR3 sequences, approximately 20% of them detected only once. 15% to 20% of the sample rests with the top ten. According to the germline V gene, CDR1 reads SGHAT and CDR2 reads FQNNGV. Trimming leaves V shorter by 3 bases and J shorter by 6 bases, with the junction holding 7 bases beyond the gene matches. The CDR3 numbers 15 residues from cysteine through phenylalanine. Kept here is only the CDR3 DNA, which spans 45 bases and is read in frame from base 1.

The source material was blood, either unsorted or a sorted T cell fraction (not recorded which). This sequence originates from a male donor with ankylosing spondylitis. The chain is made from TRBV11-2 and TRBJ2-1; TRBD2 agrees with 8 junctional bases. The encoded CDR3 is CASSFSRTSPNEQFF. Read as DNA, the sequence is TGTGCCAGCAGCTTTAGCCGGACTAGCCCCAATGAGCAGTTCTTC.